This passage covers 8 T cell receptor beta chains from one sample sequenced in a study of cytomegalovirus exposure and HLA in healthy donors. TCRdb's copy holds only in-frame clones and misses some; the assay was immunoSEQ multiplex PCR. Of 100,000 or so clones listed, around 88% were seen once; the top ten hold 3% to 4.5%. Material for sequencing was PBMCs. The source is a woman aged 30 to 39 in good health and CMV-seronegative.

This chain uses TRBV11-2 with TRBJ1-2, with a weak D call TRBD1 (5 bases). Trimming stripped 1 base from V and 8 bases from J, with 11 bases between. The length of the CDR3 is 13 residues. The germline gives CDR1 SGHAT, CDR2 FQNNGV. The CDR3 nucleotides are TGTGCCAGCAGCTTAGGGGGCCGGGCCGGCTACACCTTC. It codes for CASSLGGRAGYTF.

The rearrangement joins TRBV5-6 to TRBJ2-5; possible D gene TRBD1, 5 bases. The V and J ends lost 4 bases and 0 bases respectively, with 10 bases between them. This CDR3 contains 14 residues. The germline CDR1 and CDR2 sequences are SGHDT and YYEEEE. The CDR3 nucleotides read TGTGCCAGCAGCACCCGACAGAACCAAGAGACCCAGTACTTC. Protein: CASSTRQNQETQYF.

The CDR3 DNA reads TGTGCCAGCACTCTGGCGGACTCTGGAAACACCATATATTTT. Encoded protein: CASTLADSGNTIYF. The gene calls are TRBV6-6 and TRBJ1-3; no clear D. Germline V lookup: CDR1 MNHNY, CDR2 SVGAGI (reference sequence). CDR3 length: 14 amino acids. Trimming removed 7 bases at V and 0 bases at J, with 10 bases between.

The rearrangement links TRBV7-9 to TRBJ2-7; 7 nucleotides line up with TRBD2. The V and J ends lost 6 bases and 6 bases, in that order; junction bases with no gene match: 5. The CDR3 has 12 residues. CDR1 SEHNR and CDR2 FQNEAQ come from the germline V gene (reference sequence). CDR3 in amino acids: CASRGEGIEQYF. The CDR3 DNA reads TGTGCCAGCAGGGGGGAGGGGATCGAGCAGTACTTC.

The genes are TRBV7-9 and TRBJ2-7; 7 positions agree with TRBD1. CDR3 length: 15 amino acids. Germline CDR1 SEHNR, CDR2 FQNEAQ (reference sequence). V shed 4 bases and J 2 bases; nucleotides not matched to a gene: 8. The CDR3 sequence: CASSYEGQITYEQYF. The CDR3 coding sequence is TGTGCCAGCAGCTATGAGGGACAGATTACCTACGAGCAGTACTTC.

DNA of the CDR3: TGTGCCAGCAGCCTAACAGGGAATAATGATGGCTACACCTTC. Translating it yields CASSLTGNNDGYTF. The V and J genes are TRBV6-1 and TRBJ1-2, with D possibly being TRBD1 (6 bases). Trimming took off 6 bases at V and 6 bases at J, with 17 bases between the two ends. Germline V CDR1 and CDR2: MNHNS, SASEGT. This CDR3 has 14 residues.

The V call is TRBV29-1, the J call TRBJ1-1; 10 nucleotides agree with TRBD1. Looked up from germline, CDR1 is SQVTM and CDR2 is ANQGSEA. V lost 7 bases, J lost 1 base, and 3 bases stayed unmatched. The CDR3 length is 13 residues. The CDR3: CSAWDRGNTEAFF. For the CDR3, the DNA is TGCAGCGCCTGGGACAGGGGGAACACTGAAGCTTTCTTT.

The chain recombines TRBV5-1 with TRBJ2-5; the D gene is possibly TRBD1 (5 bases). CDR1 is SGHRS and CDR2 is YFSETQ in the germline V gene. The CDR3 runs 14 residues. The V gene lost 4 bases and the J gene lost 2 bases, with 12 bases spanning the gap. CDR3 loop: CASSIGHGQETQYF. The DNA of the CDR3 is TGCGCCAGCAGCATAGGACACGGTCAAGAGACCCAGTACTTC.